The 29 T cell receptor beta chains below all came from one sample that was sequenced in a study of cytomegalovirus exposure and HLA in healthy donors (dated by TCRdb to about 2017). Library construction relied on the immunoSEQ multiplex PCR assay. For the multiplex PCR, a mixture combining 60 forward primers for TCR Vbeta segments and 13 reverse primers for TCR Jbeta segments was used. What TCRdb holds here is the immuneACCESS table cut down to in-frame rearrangements. Part of the clones is not present; checked against another copy, under half of the missing clones reflect an unresolved V gene, and the others are unexplained. The sample table contains over 100,000 clones; only one count was recorded for roughly 79% of them. The ten most abundant clones make up roughly 6.2% of the sample. Sequencing was carried out using PBMCs. These TCRs come from a man in his 60s in good health and CMV-seropositive.

The rearrangement uses TRBV5-1 and TRBJ2-7; D is ambiguous. Germline V lookup: CDR1 SGHRS, CDR2 YFSETQ. This CDR3 contains 15 residues. Between the trimmed V and J ends, which lost 2 bases and 5 bases, there was a span of 17 bases. This CDR3 is CASSLAPTPSDEQYF. CDR3 bases: TGCGCCAGCAGCTTAGCCCCTACCCCATCCGACGAGCAGTACTTC. The whole variable domain, filled in from reference TRBV5-1 and TRBJ2-7, reads KAGVTQTPRYLIKTRGQQVTLSCSPISGHRSVSWYQQTPGQGLQFLFEYFSETQRNKGNFPGRFSGRQFSNSRSEMNVSTLELGDSALYLCASSLAPTPSDEQYFGPGTRLTVT.

This chain joins TRBV30 and TRBJ2-3; possible D gene TRBD2, 7 bases. The CDR3 spans 16 residues. Trimming pared 6 bases from V and 2 bases from J, leaving 21 bases between. Germline CDR1 is GTSNPN and CDR2 is SVGIG (reference sequence). The CDR3 coding sequence is TGTGCCTGTCTTCACCCGCGGCGGGGGCCCACAGATACGCAGTATTTT. It yields the protein CACLHPRRGPTDTQYF.

The chain recombines TRBV7-7 with TRBJ2-7, with 10 bases fitting TRBD1. The V segment lost 6 bases and the J segment 7 bases; nucleotides outside the gene matches: 3. Germline-derived CDR1 and CDR2 are SSHAT and FNYEAQ (reference sequence). The CDR3 contains 12 residues. The DNA for the CDR3 is TGTGCCAGCAGGGGGACAGGGGAGGAGCAGTACTTC. Residues: CASRGTGEEQYF.

J is TRBJ2-4 and V is TRBV5-1; TRBD2 matches at 9 bases. The germline gives CDR1 SGHRS, CDR2 YFSETQ. Trimming cost V 0 bases and J 1 base; bases outside gene matches: 5. The CDR3 runs 17 residues. CDR3 sequence: CASSLDGGGAAKNIQYF. CDR3 bases: TGCGCCAGCAGCTTGGATGGCGGGGGGGCCGCCAAAAACATTCAGTACTTC.

The chain carries TRBV28 and TRBJ2-7; possible D gene TRBD1, 6 bases. The V end was cut by 3 bases, the J end by 7 bases, with 19 bases between. Germline CDR1 MDHEN, CDR2 SYDVKM. The CDR3 has 15 residues. The CDR3 region is CASSFRGQGLVEQYF. DNA of the CDR3: TGTGCCAGCAGTTTCAGAGGCCAGGGGTTGGTTGAGCAGTACTTC. Combining the CDR3 with reference TRBV28 and TRBJ2-7 gives the whole variable domain DVKVTQSSRYLVKRTGEKVFLECVQDMDHENMFWYRQDPGLGLRLIYFSYDVKMKEKGDIPEGYSVSREKKERFSLILESASTNQTSMYLCASSFRGQGLVEQYFGPGTRLTVT.

Only one count was recorded for this clone. The chain carries TRBV5-6 and TRBJ2-1; D perhaps matches TRBD2 (5 bases). The germline V gene has CDR1 SGHDT and CDR2 YYEEEE. The CDR3 sequence is 14 residues long. Trimming removed 5 bases from V and 4 bases from J, with 13 bases in between. CDR3 nucleotide sequence: TGTGCCAGCAGTCTGGTCGGGGTTTACAATGAGCAGTTCTTC. This gives the protein CASSLVGVYNEQFF.

The chain combines TRBV19 with TRBJ1-5; 7 bases align to TRBD1. From germline, CDR1 is LNHDA and CDR2 SQIVND (reference sequence). The CDR3 is made up of 15 amino acids. Losses at the gene ends were 6 bases for V and 7 bases for J; bases not matched to a gene: 12. Here the CDR3 reads CASSYLPTGEQPQHF. As DNA, the CDR3 is TGTGCCAGTAGCTATTTGCCAACAGGGGAGCAGCCCCAGCATTTT.

The chain joins TRBV29-1 to TRBJ1-5; 9 bases match TRBD1. The CDR3 has 13 amino acids. J lost 2 bases, V lost 7 bases, and 3 bases had no gene match. Germline values: CDR1 SQVTM, CDR2 ANQGSEA. The CDR3 here is CSAQGAGNQPQHF. The DNA for the CDR3 is TGCAGCGCACAGGGGGCCGGCAATCAGCCCCAGCATTTT.

The chain links TRBV10-3 to TRBJ2-5; 9 positions match TRBD1. Trimming cost V 6 bases and J 5 bases; bases outside gene matches: 4. CDR1 and CDR2 (germline): ENHRY, SYGVKD. The CDR3 covers 13 residues. The CDR3 reads CAIRQGAEETQYF. The CDR3 DNA reads TGTGCCATCAGACAGGGGGCGGAGGAGACCCAGTACTTC.

The chain recombines TRBV4-3 with TRBJ1-4, with 10 bases fitting TRBD1. The ends lost 1 base at V and 6 bases at J; junction bases unmatched: 5. The CDR3 loop spans 16 amino acids. Per germline, CDR1 LGHNA and CDR2 YSLEER. The CDR3, as DNA: TGCGCCAGCAGCCAAGTTACCGGGACAGGGGATGAAAAACTGTTTTTT. Translation: CASSQVTGTGDEKLFF.

The rearrangement uses TRBV6-1 and TRBJ1-5, with no clear D. Germline CDR1 is MNHNS and CDR2 is SASEGT. Deletions cut 10 bases from V and 2 bases from J, with 18 bases between. The CDR3 extends over 15 amino acids. The CDR3: CATAGEGFGNQPQHF. CDR3 bases: TGTGCCACCGCCGGAGAGGGTTTTGGCAATCAGCCCCAGCATTTT.

In nucleotides, the CDR3 is TGCGCCAGCAGCTTGGCTTTGGGGGCGTTTGAGACCCAGTACTTC. This translates into CASSLALGAFETQYF. The gene calls are TRBV5-1 and TRBJ2-5; D may be TRBD1 (6 bases). V was pared by 0 bases and J by 5 bases, with 14 bases between. The CDR3 is made up of 15 amino acids. Germline V CDR1 and CDR2: SGHRS, YFSETQ.

CDR3 coding DNA: TGCGCCAGCAGCCAAGATTCACTAGCGGGGGTCCCGAGCACAGATACGCAGTATTTT. The encoded protein is CASSQDSLAGVPSTDTQYF. The chain combines TRBV4-1 with TRBJ2-3, with TRBD2 matching over 11 bases. This CDR3 contains 19 residues. With V trimmed by 0 bases and J by 0 bases, 8 bases remained unmatched. Germline loops: CDR1 MGHRA, CDR2 YSYEKL.

V gene TRBV28 combines with J gene TRBJ2-3; the D gene is possibly TRBD1 (6 bases). Germline V gene sequence: CDR1 MDHEN, CDR2 SYDVKM. Trimming removed 10 bases at V and 2 bases at J, with 10 bases between. This CDR3 contains 12 residues. The CDR3 DNA follows: TGTGCCACCGGACAGTTCACAGATACGCAGTATTTT. It encodes CATGQFTDTQYF.

The J gene is TRBJ1-3, the V gene TRBV6-5, with 8 bases matching TRBD1. V gave up 10 bases and J gave up 0 bases; unmatched junction bases: 8. CDR1 is MNHEY, CDR2 SVGAGI, per germline. There are 15 residues in the CDR3. The CDR3 reads CATLGTGTSGNTIYF. CDR3 DNA: TGTGCCACCCTGGGGACAGGTACCTCTGGAAACACCATATATTTT.

This chain links TRBV5-1 with TRBJ2-1; 7 bases map to TRBD1. The CDR3 spans 16 residues. The germline V gene has CDR1 SGHRS and CDR2 YFSETQ. J was trimmed by 15 bases and V by 5 bases; bases with no gene match: 23. The chain's CDR3 is CASSGLSRGIGDPPFF. CDR3 nucleotides: TGCGCCAGCAGTGGACTTTCCAGGGGGATCGGTGACCCACCGTTCTTC.

In DNA form, the CDR3 reads TGTGCCAGCAGCAGGGGCGCCTCTATAGGAAACACCATATATTTT. It is translated as CASSRGASIGNTIYF. V usage is TRBV11-2 and J usage is TRBJ1-3, with a weak D call TRBD1 (5 bases). Trimming pared 5 bases from V and 4 bases from J, leaving 15 bases between. This CDR3 spans 15 amino acids. Per germline, CDR1 SGHAT and CDR2 FQNNGV.

This chain joins TRBV6-5 and TRBJ1-2; no clear D gene. Per the germline V gene, CDR1 is MNHEY and CDR2 is SVGAGI. With 6 bases removed from V and 5 bases from J, the gap between germline ends came to 13 bases. This CDR3 has 13 residues. DNA of the CDR3: TGTGCCAGCAGCTATAGCGAAATTTATGGCTACACCTTC. This sequence encodes CASSYSEIYGYTF.

Comment on this clone: Other DNA sequences in the sample encode the same CDR3. The CDR3 region is CASSPRTGAINTGELFF. The CDR3 nucleotides are TGTGCCAGCAGCCCCCGGACAGGGGCGATCAACACCGGGGAGCTGTTTTTT. The chain links TRBV9 to TRBJ2-2; TRBD1 aligns across 9 bases. Germline trimming cut 4 bases from V and 2 bases from J; bases unmatched to any gene: 9. CDR1 and CDR2 (germline): SGDLS, YYNGEE. There are 17 residues in the CDR3.

The chain recombines TRBV5-1 with TRBJ2-7; 7 bases are a match to TRBD1. Germline V gene data show CDR1 as SGHRS and CDR2 as YFSETQ. The CDR3 contains 15 residues. The V gene end was trimmed by 0 bases and the J gene end by 0 bases; junction bases not matched to a gene: 3. CDR3 loop: CASSLEGTASYEQYF. In DNA form, the CDR3 reads TGCGCCAGCAGCTTGGAAGGGACAGCCTCCTACGAGCAGTACTTC.

This rearrangement joins TRBV5-6 to TRBJ2-7; a possible D gene is TRBD2 (5 bases). V was trimmed by 2 bases and J by 3 bases, leaving 9 bases between them. Germline loops: CDR1 SGHDT, CDR2 YYEEEE. The length of the CDR3 is 13 residues. CDR3 sequence reads: CASSFRTYYEQYF. In nucleotides, the CDR3 is TGTGCCAGCAGCTTCCGGACTTACTACGAGCAGTACTTC. The full variable domain, its missing parts supplied by reference TRBV5-6 and TRBJ2-7, is DAGVTQSPTHLIKTRGQQVTLRCSPKSGHDTVSWYQQALGQGPQFIFQYYEEEERQRGNFPDRFSGHQFPNYSSELNVNALLLGDSALYLCASSFRTYYEQYFGPGTRLTVT.

The chain carries TRBV28 and TRBJ1-2; D uncertain. V dropped 3 bases and J dropped 4 bases, with 9 bases sitting between them. CDR1 and CDR2 (germline): MDHEN, SYDVKM. The CDR3 consists of 13 residues. CDR3 sequence: CASSFEVLYGYTF. The CDR3 DNA reads TGTGCCAGCAGTTTTGAGGTCCTCTATGGCTACACCTTC.

This chain links TRBV6-6 with TRBJ2-3, with 7 bases lining up with TRBD1. Germline V gene lookup returns CDR1 MNHNY and CDR2 SVGAGI (reference sequence). V gave up 2 bases and J gave up 5 bases; unmatched junction bases: 7. This CDR3 has 15 residues. The CDR3 region is CASSYRGQFGDTQYF. The CDR3 nucleotides read TGTGCCAGCAGTTACAGGGGGCAGTTCGGAGATACGCAGTATTTT.

This chain joins TRBV6-5 and TRBJ1-6; 7 bases fit TRBD1. Unmatched junction bases numbered 6, after V lost 7 bases and J lost 6 bases. Germline CDR1 MNHEY, CDR2 SVGAGI. The CDR3 spans 14 residues. The CDR3 DNA sequence: TGTGCCAGCAACTCAGGGGGAAGTAATTCACCCCTCCACTTT. It specifies CASNSGGSNSPLHF.

The chain couples TRBV15 to TRBJ2-7; 11 bases line up with TRBD1. Unmatched junction bases numbered 7, after V lost 5 bases and J lost 4 bases. The germline V gene has CDR1 LNHNV and CDR2 YYDKDF (reference sequence). This CDR3 has 15 residues. The chain's CDR3 is CATSPGTGGRYEQYF. CDR3 DNA: TGTGCCACCAGCCCCGGGACAGGGGGAAGGTACGAGCAGTACTTC.

The genes are TRBV29-1 and TRBJ2-7, with D possibly matching TRBD1 (7 bases). V was cut by 7 bases and J by 5 bases, with 12 bases left in between. Germline V gene lookup returns CDR1 SQVTM and CDR2 ANQGSEA. The CDR3 has 11 residues. The CDR3 bases are TGCAGCGGACAGGGAGGTCACGAGCAGTACTTC. It encodes CSGQGGHEQYF.

The chain has TRBV28 and TRBJ1-5; 10 bases fit TRBD1. CDR3 length: 17 residues. Germline V gene lookup returns CDR1 MDHEN and CDR2 SYDVKM. The V gene end was trimmed by 5 bases and the J gene end by 0 bases; junction bases not matched to a gene: 7. The CDR3 DNA reads as TGTGCCAGCAGTCCGGGACAGGGGCCCTATAGCAATCAGCCCCAGCATTTT. This translates into CASSPGQGPYSNQPQHF.

The chain has TRBV7-9 and TRBJ2-5, with TRBD2 as a possible D gene (6 bases). In germline, CDR1 is SEHNR, CDR2 FQNEAQ (reference sequence). V gave up 6 bases and J gave up 5 bases, with 16 bases separating them. The length of the CDR3 is 14 residues. DNA of the CDR3: TGTGCCAGCAGTATCATGGGGGGAACGGAGACCCAGTACTTC. Its translation is CASSIMGGTETQYF. The full variable domain, in which reference TRBV7-9 and TRBJ2-5 provide the parts outside the CDR3, is DTGVSQNPRHKITKRGQNVTFRCDPISEHNRLYWYRQTLGQGPEFLTYFQNEAQLEKSRLLSDRFSAERPKGSFSTLEIQRTEQGDSAMYLCASSIMGGTETQYFGPGTRLLVL.

The V gene is TRBV6-1, the J gene TRBJ1-4; 10 bases line up with TRBD1. CDR1 and CDR2 from the germline V gene are MNHNS and SASEGT. The length of the CDR3 is 14 residues. Trimming cost V 7 bases and J 7 bases; bases outside gene matches: 6. The CDR3 here is CASNRGQGSEKLFF. CDR3 DNA sequence: TGTGCCAGCAATAGGGGACAGGGGAGTGAAAAACTGTTTTTT.